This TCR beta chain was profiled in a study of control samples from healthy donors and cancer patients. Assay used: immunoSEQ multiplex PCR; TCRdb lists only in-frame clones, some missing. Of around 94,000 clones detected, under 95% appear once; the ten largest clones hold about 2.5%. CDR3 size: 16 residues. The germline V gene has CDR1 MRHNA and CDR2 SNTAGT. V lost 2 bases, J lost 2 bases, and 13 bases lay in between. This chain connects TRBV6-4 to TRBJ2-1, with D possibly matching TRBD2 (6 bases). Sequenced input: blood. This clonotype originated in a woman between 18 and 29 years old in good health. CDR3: CASSDRTGGTYNEQFF. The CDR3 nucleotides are TGTGCCAGCAGTGACAGGACCGGGGGTACCTACAATGAGCAGTTCTTC.